This TCR beta chain was observed in a study of blood T cell repertoires in COVID-19. Original processing notes: Reference gene primer amplification yielded estimated nucleated cell counts. Clones were sequenced by immunoSEQ multiplex PCR, and TCRdb holds only the in-frame ones, with some missing. That table supplies the V and J calls and clone size; D and trimming were determined from the DNA. Here the sample spans 300,000 to 450,000 clones, 70% to 90% being singletons. CDR3 length: 15 amino acids. The germline CDR1 and CDR2 sequences are MNHNY and SVGAGI (reference sequence). V dropped 6 bases and J dropped 5 bases, with 19 bases sitting between them.

The receptor comes from a woman aged 55 to 70 with COVID-19, enrolled during active disease. The chain employs TRBV6-6 and TRBJ1-1; TRBD1 is a possible D gene (5 bases). Sequencing was done on a sample of peripheral blood. The CDR3 coding sequence is TGTGCCAGCAGCCCTGGCAGGGCAGCGGGAACTGAAGCTTTCTTT. It specifies CASSPGRAAGTEAFF.